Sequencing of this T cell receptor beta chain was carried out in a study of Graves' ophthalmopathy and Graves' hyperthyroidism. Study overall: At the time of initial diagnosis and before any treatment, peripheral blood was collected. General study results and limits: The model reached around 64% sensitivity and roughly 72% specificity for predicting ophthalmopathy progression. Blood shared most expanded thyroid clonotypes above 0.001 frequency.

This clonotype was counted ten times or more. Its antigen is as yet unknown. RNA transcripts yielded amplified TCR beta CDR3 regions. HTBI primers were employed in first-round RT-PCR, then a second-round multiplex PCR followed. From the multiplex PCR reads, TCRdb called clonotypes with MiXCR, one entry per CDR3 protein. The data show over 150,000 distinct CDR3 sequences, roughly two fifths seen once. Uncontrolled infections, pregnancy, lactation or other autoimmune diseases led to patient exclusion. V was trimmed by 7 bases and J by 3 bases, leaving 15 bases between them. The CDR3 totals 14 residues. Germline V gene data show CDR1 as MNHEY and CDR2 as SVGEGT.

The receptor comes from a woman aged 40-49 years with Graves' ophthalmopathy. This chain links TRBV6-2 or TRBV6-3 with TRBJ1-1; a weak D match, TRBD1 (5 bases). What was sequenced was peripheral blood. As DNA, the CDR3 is TGTGCCAGCATGGTCTCTGGGGGGTACACTGAAGCTTTCTTT. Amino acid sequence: CASMVSGGYTEAFF.